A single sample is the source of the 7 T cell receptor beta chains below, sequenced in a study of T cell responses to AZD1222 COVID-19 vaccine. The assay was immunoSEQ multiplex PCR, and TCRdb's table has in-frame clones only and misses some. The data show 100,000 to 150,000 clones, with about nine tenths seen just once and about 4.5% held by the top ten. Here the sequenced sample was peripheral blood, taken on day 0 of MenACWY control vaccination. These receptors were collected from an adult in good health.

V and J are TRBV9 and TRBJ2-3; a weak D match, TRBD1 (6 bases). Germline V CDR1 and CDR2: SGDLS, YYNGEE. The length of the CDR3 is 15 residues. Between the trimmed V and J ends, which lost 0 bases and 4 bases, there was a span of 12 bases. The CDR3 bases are TGTGCCAGCAGCGTAGGGGGGCTTCGTGCAGATACGCAGTATTTT. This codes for CASSVGGLRADTQYF.

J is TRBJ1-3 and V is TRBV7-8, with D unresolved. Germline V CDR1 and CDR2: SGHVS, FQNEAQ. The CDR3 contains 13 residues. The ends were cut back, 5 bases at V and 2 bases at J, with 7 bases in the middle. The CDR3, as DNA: TGTGCCAGCAGCGCAAATACTGGAAACACCATATATTTT. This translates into CASSANTGNTIYF. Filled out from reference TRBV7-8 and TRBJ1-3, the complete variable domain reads GAGVSQSPRYKVAKRGQDVALRCDPISGHVSLFWYQQALGQGPEFLTYFQNEAQLDKSGLPSDRFFAERPEGSVSTLKIQRTQQEDSAVYLCASSANTGNTIYFGEGSWLTVV.

CDR3 sequence: CASSPPRGSRGAGELFF. The CDR3 nucleotides read TGTGCCAGCTCACCACCCAGAGGTTCCAGGGGCGCCGGGGAGCTGTTTTTT. The J gene is TRBJ2-2, the V gene TRBV18; perhaps TRBD1 as D (6 bases). This CDR3 contains 17 residues. V shed 0 bases and J shed 6 bases, with 17 bases lying between them. Per the germline V gene, CDR1 is KGHSH and CDR2 is LQKENI.

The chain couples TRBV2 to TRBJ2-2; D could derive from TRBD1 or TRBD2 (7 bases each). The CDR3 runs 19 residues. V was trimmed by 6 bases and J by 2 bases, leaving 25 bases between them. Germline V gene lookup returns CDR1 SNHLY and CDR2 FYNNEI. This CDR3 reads CASSARYNRGGTNTGELFF. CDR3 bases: TGTGCCAGCAGCGCAAGATATAACAGGGGAGGGACAAACACCGGGGAGCTGTTTTTT.

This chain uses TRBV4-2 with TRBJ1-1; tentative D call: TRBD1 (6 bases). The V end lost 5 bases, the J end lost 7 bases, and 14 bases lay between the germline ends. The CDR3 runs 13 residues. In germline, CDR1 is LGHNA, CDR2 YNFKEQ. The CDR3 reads CASSTTGKLEAFF. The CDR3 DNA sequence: TGTGCCAGCAGCACGACAGGAAAGCTTGAAGCTTTCTTT.

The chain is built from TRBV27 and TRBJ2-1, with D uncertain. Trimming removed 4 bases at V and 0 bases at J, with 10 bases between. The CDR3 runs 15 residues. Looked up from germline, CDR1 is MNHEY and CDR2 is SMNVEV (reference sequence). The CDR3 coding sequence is TGTGCCAGCAGTTATGGCGGAAACTCCTACAATGAGCAGTTCTTC. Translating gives CASSYGGNSYNEQFF.

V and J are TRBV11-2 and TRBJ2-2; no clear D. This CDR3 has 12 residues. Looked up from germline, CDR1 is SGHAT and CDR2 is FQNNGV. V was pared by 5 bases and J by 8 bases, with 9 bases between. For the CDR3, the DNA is TGTGCCAGCAGCCAGATATCGGGGGAGCTGTTTTTT. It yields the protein CASSQISGELFF. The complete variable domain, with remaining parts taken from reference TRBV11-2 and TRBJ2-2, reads EAGVAQSPRYKIIEKRQSVAFWCNPISGHATLYWYQQILGQGPKLLIQFQNNGVVDDSQLPKDRFSAERLKGVDSTLKIQPAKLEDSAVYLCASSQISGELFFGEGSRLTVL.